Presented here are 12 T cell receptor beta chains from one specimen sequenced in a study of response to subunit inactivated influenza vaccine. TCRdb reprocessed the RT-PCR reads with MiXCR, giving one entry per CDR3 protein. The profile shows about 800,000 distinct CDR3 sequences, less than 25% of them singletons. Specimen: PBMCs from blood, collected roughly 5 days after vaccination. These receptors were taken from a man aged 50-60 years who received an inactivated influenza vaccine.

This CDR3 reads CASSPGTAVTDTQYF. CDR3 sequence (DNA): TGCGCCAGCAGCCCCGGGACAGCGGTCACAGATACGCAGTATTTT. V usage is TRBV5-1 and J usage is TRBJ2-3; TRBD1 matches at 7 bases. Trimming cost V 4 bases and J 2 bases; bases outside gene matches: 7. In germline, CDR1 is SGHRS, CDR2 YFSETQ. CDR3 size: 15 residues.

The sample holds a few counts of this clonotype. The chain recombines TRBV12-5 with TRBJ2-1, with 13 bases that match TRBD2. The CDR3 spans 18 residues. V dropped 2 bases and J dropped 3; count of bases not matched to a gene: 7. Germline values: CDR1 LGHNT, CDR2 FRNRAP. Here the CDR3 DNA reads TGTGCTAGTGGTTTGACGCTGACTAGCGGGAGGAACTACAATGAGCAGTTCTTC. Translation: CASGLTLTSGRNYNEQFF. Based on the CDR3 plus reference TRBV12-5 and TRBJ2-1, the full variable domain is DARVTQTPRHKVTEMGQEVTMRCQPILGHNTVFWYRQTMMQGLELLAYFRNRAPLDDSGMPKDRFSAEMPDATLATLKIQPSEPRDSAVYFCASGLTLTSGRNYNEQFFGPGTRLTVL.

The gene calls are TRBV5-1 and TRBJ2-3, with 9 bases lining up with TRBD1. V trimming: 4 bases; J trimming: 1 base; junction bases outside the gene matches: 7. This CDR3 region has 16 residues. Germline V lookup: CDR1 SGHRS, CDR2 YFSETQ. For the CDR3, the DNA is TGCGCCAGCAGCCCGGGACAGGGATTTCGCACAGATACGCAGTATTTT. Its protein is CASSPGQGFRTDTQYF.

The rearrangement joins TRBV10-1 to TRBJ1-1; D ambiguous. This CDR3 has 13 amino acids. The germline V gene encodes CDR1 WNHNN and CDR2 SYGVQD (reference sequence). Between the trimmed V and J ends, which lost 4 bases and 1 base, there was a span of 7 bases. This chain's CDR3 is CASSATANTEAFF. In nucleotides, the CDR3 is TGCGCCAGCAGTGCAACAGCGAACACTGAAGCTTTCTTT.

This clonotype has more than one count but fewer than ten. The chain is built from TRBV12-3 or TRBV12-4 and TRBJ1-1; TRBD1 might be the D (5 bases). CDR3 length: 13 residues. Trimming took 5 bases from V and 5 from J, leaving 12 bases between them. The chain's CDR3 is CASSAQGRTEAFF. CDR3 nucleotides: TGTGCCAGCAGTGCCCAGGGCAGGACTGAAGCTTTCTTT.

In its sample, this clonotype was seen a few times. V gene TRBV3-1 combines with J gene TRBJ2-3; tentatively, D is TRBD1 or TRBD2 (6 bases each). The CDR3 has 16 residues. V lost 1 base and J lost 3, with 14 bases in between. CDR1 LGHDT and CDR2 YNNKEL come from the germline V gene (reference sequence). CDR3 region: CASSQVGGRGTDTQYF. In DNA, the CDR3 is TGTGCCAGCAGCCAAGTTGGGGGGCGTGGGACAGATACGCAGTATTTT.

Concerning this clonotype itself: One base away lies a much larger clone, so this may be a sequencing read error. The genes are TRBV3-1 and TRBJ1-5; D possibly corresponds to TRBD1 (5 bases). The germline V gene encodes CDR1 LGHDT and CDR2 YNNKEL (reference sequence). The CDR3 consists of 15 residues. CDR3 region: CASSQGGSGNQPQNF. The CDR3, as DNA: TGTGCCAGCAGCCAAGGGGGCAGCGGCAATCAGCCCCAGAATTTT.

This clonotype was detected only a few times. The V call is TRBV29-1, the J call TRBJ1-5; unclear D gene. V dropped 1 base and J dropped 3 bases, with 7 bases sitting between them. The CDR3 contains 13 residues. Per the germline V gene, CDR1 is SQVTM and CDR2 is ANQGSEA. Here the CDR3 reads CSVEVGLNQPQHF. The CDR3 nucleotides read TGCAGCGTTGAAGTAGGCCTCAATCAGCCCCAGCATTTT.

The rearrangement links TRBV6-1 to TRBJ1-5; TRBD1 matches 8 bases. V was pared by 6 bases and J by 4 bases, with 8 bases of the junction left unmatched. Germline CDR1 reads MNHNS; CDR2 reads SASEGT. The CDR3 length is 15 residues. Here the CDR3 reads CASSFGQGINQPQHF. As DNA, the CDR3 is TGTGCCAGCAGCTTTGGACAGGGAATTAATCAGCCCCAGCATTTT.

This clonotype has just a few counts. J is TRBJ1-2 and V is TRBV10-3; TRBD1 agrees at 8 bases. The germline V gene encodes CDR1 ENHRY and CDR2 SYGVKD. Trimming took 7 bases from V and 7 from J; bases not matched to a gene: 8. The CDR3 has 13 amino acids. The CDR3 bases are TGTGCCATCACCACCGACAGGGGATTTGGCTACACCTTC. It encodes CAITTDRGFGYTF.

In DNA, the CDR3 is TGCGCCAGCAGCTTGGCGGCTAGCGGGAGCCCAGATACGCAGTATTTT. Translation gives CASSLAASGSPDTQYF. The chain carries TRBV5-1 and TRBJ2-3; TRBD2 aligns across 10 bases. The CDR3 has 16 amino acids. The V segment lost 0 bases and the J segment 4 bases; nucleotides outside the gene matches: 5. Germline CDR1 SGHRS, CDR2 YFSETQ.

This clonotype was found many times. This chain joins TRBV11-1 and TRBJ2-6; TRBD1 matches 9 bases. Unmatched junction bases numbered 7, after V lost 2 bases and J lost 2 bases. The CDR3 is 18 residues long. Germline V gene lookup returns CDR1 SGHAT and CDR2 FQDESV (reference sequence). CDR3: CASSLNRDRAPGANVLTF. In DNA form, the CDR3 reads TGTGCCAGCAGCTTAAATCGGGACAGGGCTCCTGGGGCCAACGTCCTGACTTTC.